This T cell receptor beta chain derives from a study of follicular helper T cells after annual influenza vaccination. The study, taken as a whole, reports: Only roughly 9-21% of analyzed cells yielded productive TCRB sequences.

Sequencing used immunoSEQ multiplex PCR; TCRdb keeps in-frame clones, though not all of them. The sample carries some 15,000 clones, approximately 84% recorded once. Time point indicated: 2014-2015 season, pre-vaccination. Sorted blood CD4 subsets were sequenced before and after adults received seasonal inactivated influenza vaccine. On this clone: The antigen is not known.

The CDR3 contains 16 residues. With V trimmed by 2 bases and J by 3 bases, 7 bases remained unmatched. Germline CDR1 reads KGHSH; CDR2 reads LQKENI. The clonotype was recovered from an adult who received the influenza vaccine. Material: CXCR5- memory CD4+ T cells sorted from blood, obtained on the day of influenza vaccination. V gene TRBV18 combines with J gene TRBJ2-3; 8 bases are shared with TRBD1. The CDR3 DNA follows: TGTGCCAGCTCACCAGGACAGGGAAGTTTGACAGATACGCAGTATTTT. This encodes CASSPGQGSLTDTQYF.